Below, 29 T cell receptor beta chains from the same sample are listed, as sequenced in a study of T cells after yellow fever vaccination. TCRdb analysed the 5' RACE reads with MiXCR anew, one entry per CDR3 protein. The repertoire holds a few hundred thousand distinct CDR3 sequences, with approximately 5.2% as singletons. Sequences were derived from CD4+ T cells sorted from PBMCs, sampled on the day of the yellow fever booster vaccination. The receptors derive from a man between 18 and 29 years old who received the YFV17D yellow fever vaccine.

The chain employs TRBV4-3 and TRBJ1-2; unclear D gene. V dropped 3 bases and J dropped 3 bases, with 14 bases sitting between them. CDR3 length equals 15 residues. Germline assignment: CDR1 LGHNA and CDR2 YSLEER. CDR3 nucleotide sequence: TGCGCCAGCAGCCAGGAACGCGGGGTCTACTATGGCTACACCTTC. Residues: CASSQERGVYYGYTF.

V and J are TRBV4-1 and TRBJ2-2, with 8 nucleotides matching TRBD1. The CDR3 contains 17 residues. CDR1 MGHRA and CDR2 YSYEKL come from the germline V gene. V shed 4 bases, J shed 1 base, and the junction held 8 bases outside the gene matches. The CDR3 sequence: CASSRAPGTGNTGELFF. CDR3 bases: TGCGCCAGCAGCCGCGCTCCCGGGACAGGGAACACCGGGGAGCTGTTTTTT.

The chain has TRBV24-1 and TRBJ1-2; perhaps TRBD1 as D (6 bases). Germline V CDR1 and CDR2: KGHDR, SFDVKD. Trimming cost V 9 bases and J 3 bases, with 13 bases left between them. The CDR3 sequence is 13 residues long. CDR3: CATVHRAHYGYTF. CDR3 sequence (DNA): TGTGCCACCGTCCACAGGGCCCACTATGGCTACACCTTC.

This clonotype occurred many times. The chain is built from TRBV7-9 and TRBJ1-5; a weak D match, TRBD1 (5 bases). Trimming pared 3 bases from V and 8 bases from J, leaving 11 bases between. CDR1 and CDR2 (germline): SEHNR, FQNEAQ (reference sequence). The CDR3 contains 13 residues. The CDR3 nucleotides read TGTGCCAGCAGCTTCGGGGGTTTGGAGCCCCAGCATTTT. Translation: CASSFGGLEPQHF.

This clonotype was observed at least ten times. V is TRBV20-1 and J is TRBJ1-1, with 7 bases matching TRBD1. Germline assignment: CDR1 DFQATT and CDR2 SNEGSKA (reference sequence). With V trimmed by 4 bases and J by 10 bases, 12 bases remained unmatched. This CDR3 spans 13 amino acids. Here the CDR3 reads CSATPYEGAGAFF. CDR3 nucleotide sequence: TGCAGTGCTACGCCCTACGAGGGGGCGGGAGCTTTCTTT.

This clonotype showed up many times. The chain recombines TRBV19 with TRBJ1-2, with 8 bases fitting TRBD1. The ends lost 4 bases at V and 5 bases at J; junction bases unmatched: 6. The CDR3 contains 14 residues. Per germline, CDR1 LNHDA and CDR2 SQIVND (reference sequence). The CDR3 sequence is CASSTPGQAYGYTF. CDR3 nucleotides: TGTGCCAGTAGTACACCGGGACAGGCTTATGGCTACACCTTC.

This clonotype was counted between two and nine times. The chain has TRBV6-6 and TRBJ2-2; the match to TRBD2 covers 10 bases. CDR3 length equals 15 residues. V shed 3 bases, J shed 6 bases, and the junction held 4 bases outside the gene matches. Germline V gene lookup returns CDR1 MNHNY and CDR2 SVGAGI (reference sequence). In nucleotides, the CDR3 is TGTGCCAGCAGTTATTCCAGCGGGGGGGCCGGGGAGCTGTTTTTT. Its protein is CASSYSSGGAGELFF.

V gene TRBV12-3 or TRBV12-4 combines with J gene TRBJ2-1; 7 bases agree with TRBD1. V was clipped by 5 bases and J by 5 bases; unmatched bases: 6. This CDR3 is 14 amino acids long. CDR3: CASSQRDRNNEQFF. CDR3 nucleotides: TGTGCCAGCAGTCAAAGGGACAGAAACAATGAGCAGTTCTTC.

This clonotype appeared a few times. The rearrangement links TRBV18 to TRBJ1-2; 10 nucleotides agree with TRBD1. The trim removed 6 bases at V and 5 bases at J, leaving 12 bases unmatched. Germline-derived CDR1 and CDR2 are KGHSH and LQKENI. This CDR3 is built from 16 residues. The CDR3 reads CASSRGQGTTLYGYTF. The CDR3 nucleotides are TGTGCCAGCTCGCGGGGACAGGGGACCACCTTATATGGCTACACCTTC.

This clonotype was found many times. This chain joins TRBV5-1 and TRBJ2-5; D unresolved. The CDR3 loop spans 13 amino acids. CDR1 and CDR2 from the germline V gene are SGHRS and YFSETQ. V lost 1 base, J lost 5 bases, and 9 bases lay in between. CDR3 in DNA: TGCGCCAGCAGCTTGAACTCTCTGGAGACCCAGTACTTC. Translating it yields CASSLNSLETQYF.

The chain employs TRBV18 and TRBJ1-4; D remains ambiguous. The V gene lost 0 bases and the J gene lost 7 bases, with 12 bases spanning the gap. The CDR3 runs 15 residues. Germline V lookup: CDR1 KGHSH, CDR2 LQKENI. The CDR3: CASSPPTGIGEKLFF. DNA for the CDR3: TGTGCCAGCTCACCACCAACTGGGATAGGTGAAAAACTGTTTTTT. The variable domain in full, with the rest retrieved from reference TRBV18 and TRBJ1-4, is NAGVMQNPRHLVRRRGQEARLRCSPMKGHSHVYWYRQLPEEGLKFMVYLQKENIIDESGMPKERFSAEFPKEGPSILRIQQVVRGDSAAYFCASSPPTGIGEKLFFGSGTQLSVL.

The V call is TRBV12-3 or TRBV12-4, the J call TRBJ1-5; D is possibly TRBD1 (6 bases). The CDR3 is 16 amino acids. The V end lost 6 bases, the J end lost 9 bases, and 24 bases lay between the germline ends. The CDR3 spells CASSSGRGRLDRPQHF. CDR3 nucleotide sequence: TGTGCCAGCAGCTCCGGGCGGGGGCGTCTAGATCGGCCCCAGCATTTT.

There are a few counts of this clonotype. The chain links TRBV20-1 to TRBJ2-3; D is ambiguous. The CDR3 contains 15 residues. Trimming left V 6 bases short and J 1 base short, with 17 bases between. Per the germline V gene, CDR1 is DFQATT and CDR2 is SNEGSKA (reference sequence). The CDR3 protein is CSAPKNRIGTDTQYF. The CDR3 DNA reads TGCAGTGCCCCCAAGAACAGAATCGGCACAGATACGCAGTATTTT.

This clonotype has at least ten counts. The chain carries TRBV5-1 and TRBJ1-3; 7 bases match TRBD1. J was trimmed by 9 bases and V by 6 bases; bases with no gene match: 12. The CDR3 totals 14 residues. Germline V lookup: CDR1 SGHRS, CDR2 YFSETQ. The chain's CDR3 is CASTPGTAEGTIYF. The CDR3 DNA reads as TGCGCCAGCACGCCTGGGACAGCCGAGGGCACCATATATTTT. The complete variable domain, with remaining parts taken from reference TRBV5-1 and TRBJ1-3, reads KAGVTQTPRYLIKTRGQQVTLSCSPISGHRSVSWYQQTPGQGLQFLFEYFSETQRNKGNFPGRFSGRQFSNSRSEMNVSTLELGDSALYLCASTPGTAEGTIYFGEGSWLTVV.

This clonotype was observed at least ten times. The rearrangement uses TRBV7-9 and TRBJ2-7, with D possibly TRBD1 on 7 matching bases. V was pared by 5 bases and J by 8 bases, with 13 bases between. Germline CDR1 and CDR2: SEHNR and FQNEAQ (reference sequence). The CDR3 runs to 12 residues. In DNA, the CDR3 is TGTGCCAGCAGCCTACAGGGGAGGAAGCAGTACTTC. Protein: CASSLQGRKQYF.

This clonotype was seen a few times. The V call is TRBV6-2 or TRBV6-3, the J call TRBJ1-2, with TRBD1 identical over 8 bases. The ends lost 4 bases at V and 4 bases at J; junction bases unmatched: 8. This CDR3 spans 15 amino acids. CDR1 is MNHEY and CDR2 is SVGEGT in the germline V gene. As DNA, the CDR3 is TGTGCCAGCAGTTCACGGGCAGGGGGCTTCTATGGCTACACCTTC. Translating gives CASSSRAGGFYGYTF.

The chain combines TRBV14 with TRBJ2-1; TRBD1 matches 8 bases. CDR1 and CDR2 from the germline V gene are SGHDN and FVKESK. This CDR3 has 16 amino acids. V lost 3 bases to trimming and J lost 8 bases; unmatched junction nucleotides: 12. Written as DNA, the CDR3 is TGTGCCAGCAGCCAGAACATACGGGACAGGTCGGATGAGCAGTTCTTC. Translation: CASSQNIRDRSDEQFF.

The gene calls are TRBV30 and TRBJ2-5; possibly TRBD1 for D (6 bases). CDR3 length: 13 amino acids. The germline CDR1 and CDR2 sequences are GTSNPN and SVGIG (reference sequence). V gave up 5 bases and J gave up 2 bases, with 12 bases separating them. CDR3 sequence reads: CAWETGRQETQYF. The CDR3 DNA sequence: TGTGCCTGGGAGACAGGTAGACAAGAGACCCAGTACTTC.

The chain joins TRBV28 to TRBJ1-2; D might be TRBD1 (5 bases). Germline CDR1 is MDHEN and CDR2 is SYDVKM. The germline V and J ends were trimmed by 7 bases and 4 bases, with 10 bases remaining between them. The CDR3 loop spans 12 amino acids. The CDR3 protein is CASMPQGYGYTF. In DNA form, the CDR3 reads TGTGCCAGCATGCCCCAGGGCTATGGCTACACCTTC.

This clonotype was seen a handful of times. The gene calls are TRBV7-9 and TRBJ1-1; no definite D call. Germline V gives CDR1 SEHNR, CDR2 FQNEAQ (reference sequence). The CDR3 runs 12 residues. The ends were cut back, 3 bases at V and 6 bases at J, with 8 bases in the middle. The CDR3 loop reads CASSFIGPEAFF. Written as DNA, the CDR3 is TGTGCCAGCAGCTTCATCGGGCCTGAAGCTTTCTTT.

The sample holds many counts of this clonotype. This chain uses TRBV5-4 with TRBJ2-5; 8 bases fit TRBD1. Losses at the gene ends were 0 bases for V and 9 bases for J; bases not matched to a gene: 7. The CDR3 spans 14 residues. Germline CDR1 SGHNT, CDR2 YYREEE (reference sequence). The CDR3 DNA is TGTGCCAGCAGCTTGGCGGGACAGGTTGGGGCCCAGTACTTC. Translating it yields CASSLAGQVGAQYF.

The chain combines TRBV4-1 with TRBJ2-5; 7 nucleotides align to TRBD2. CDR1 and CDR2 from the germline V gene are MGHRA and YSYEKL. There are 13 residues in the CDR3. Trimming removed 5 bases from V and 4 bases from J; junction bases left unmatched: 4. The DNA of the CDR3 is TGCGCCAGCAGCGGACTAGTTGCAGAGACCCAGTACTTC. This sequence encodes CASSGLVAETQYF.

This clonotype was seen repeatedly, ten times or more. The chain joins TRBV6-1 to TRBJ2-3, with 7 bases that match TRBD2. V shed 0 bases and J 7 bases; nucleotides not matched to a gene: 13. This CDR3 has 17 amino acids. Germline V CDR1 and CDR2: MNHNS, SASEGT. CDR3 sequence reads: CASSEARTRRPWYTQYF. Here the CDR3 DNA reads TGTGCCAGCAGTGAAGCCCGGACTAGGCGTCCTTGGTATACGCAGTATTTT.

The sample holds many counts of this clonotype. The rearrangement uses TRBV3-1 and TRBJ2-7; perhaps D is TRBD1 or TRBD2 (7 bases each). The CDR3 loop spans 15 amino acids. Deletions cut 1 base from V and 7 bases from J, with 17 bases between. Germline V lookup: CDR1 LGHDT, CDR2 YNNKEL (reference sequence). In DNA form, the CDR3 reads TGTGCCAGCAGCCAAGCCCCAGGGGGGGCGGAGGAGCAGTACGTC. Amino acids: CASSQAPGGAEEQYV.

The V call is TRBV19, the J call TRBJ2-5; D might be TRBD1 (6 bases). The CDR3 length is 14 residues. The V end was cut by 3 bases, the J end by 5 bases, with 13 bases between. From germline, CDR1 is LNHDA and CDR2 SQIVND (reference sequence). CDR3 DNA: TGTGCCAGTAGTATTGTGGGTCAGGGGGAGACCCAGTACTTC. Translation: CASSIVGQGETQYF. Full variable domain (outside the CDR3, taken from reference TRBV19 and TRBJ2-5): DGGITQSPKYLFRKEGQNVTLSCEQNLNHDAMYWYRQDPGQGLRLIYYSQIVNDFQKGDIAEGYSVSREKKESFPLTVTSAQKNPTAFYLCASSIVGQGETQYFGPGTRLLVL.

This clonotype has just a few counts. The chain is built from TRBV18 and TRBJ2-3; 8 bases are a match to TRBD1. Germline CDR1 KGHSH, CDR2 LQKENI. The CDR3 length is 16 residues. V shed 0 bases, J shed 1 base, and the junction held 3 bases outside the gene matches. CDR3: CASSPPPGGRTDTQYF. The CDR3 DNA follows: TGTGCCAGCTCACCACCCCCAGGGGGCCGCACAGATACGCAGTATTTT.

At least ten counts were recorded for this clonotype. CDR3 bases: TGTGCCAGCAGCCCCGACAGCAGAAACTATGGCTACACCTTC. Its translation is CASSPDSRNYGYTF. The chain links TRBV7-2 to TRBJ1-2; maybe TRBD1 (5 bases). The CDR3 contains 14 residues. V lost 5 bases, J lost 2 bases, and 12 bases lay in between. Germline V gene data show CDR1 as SGHTA and CDR2 as FQGNSA.

This chain uses TRBV10-3 with TRBJ1-5; D might be TRBD1 (6 bases). The CDR3 is 13 residues long. V gave up 7 bases and J gave up 3 bases, with 10 bases separating them. CDR1 and CDR2 from the germline V gene are ENHRY and SYGVKD. The DNA of the CDR3 is TGTGCCATCACTCGGGACATCAATCAGCCCCAGCATTTT. It codes for CAITRDINQPQHF.

The chain has TRBV10-3 and TRBJ2-3, with D perhaps being TRBD1 or TRBD2 (5 bases each). The germline gives CDR1 ENHRY, CDR2 SYGVKD. The V end was cut by 3 bases, the J end by 1 base, with 11 bases between. This CDR3 has 15 amino acids. The CDR3 region is CAISDVGAGTDTQYF. The DNA of the CDR3 is TGTGCCATCAGTGACGTCGGGGCGGGCACAGATACGCAGTATTTT.